This TCR beta chain was sequenced for a study of blood T cells in healthy people across ages. About the research overall: Capturing about one barcoded beta molecule per two T cells was achieved by template switching. Study results and limitations: In long-lived donors, naive CD4+ cell counts and diversity exceeded those of aged donors. There was a strong correlation between TCR beta diversity and naive T cell percentage. Among T cells, TCR beta diversity per million cells dropped roughly linearly as age rose.

As concerns this clonotype: Its antigen remains unidentified.

The second PCR ran roughly 6 to 11 cycles with a sample-barcoded 5' primer and J-beta primers. TCRdb redid the calling of the 5' RACE reads with MiXCR, one entry per CDR3 protein. The data contain about 1.6 million distinct CDR3 sequences, about 31% of them singletons. This CDR3 comprises 13 residues. Trimming took 2 bases from V and 8 from J, leaving 7 bases between them. Germline assignment: CDR1 SEHNR and CDR2 FQNEAQ (reference sequence). V is TRBV7-9 and J is TRBJ1-6; D uncertain. The TCR sequence derives from a woman in her 30s in good health. The sequenced sample consisted of blood. CDR3 amino acids: CASSLTGDSPLHF. In DNA, the CDR3 is TGTGCCAGCAGCTTAACGGGCGATTCACCCCTCCACTTT.